This T cell receptor (beta chain) is drawn from a study of regulatory T cells in long-lasting Graves disease. Overall study: The criterion for persistent Graves' disease was over 5 years of antithyroid drugs with positive TSH receptor antibodies. Study observations and caveats: Persistent disease samples used TRBV28, TRBJ1-2 and TRBJ2-5 preferentially. Comparison showed that persistent patients shared more public clonotypes (2,741) than new patients (about 970).

The time point: persistent/refractory GD, antithyroid drugs over 5 years with positive TRAb. RNA from PBMCs was the source of the TCR library. Comment on this clonotype: Its antigen is not known. A much larger clonotype is one base distant, so this may be a read error.

To make TCR beta libraries, researchers used iRepertoire HTBI primers and Arm-PCR of CDR3 regions. TCRdb re-called the multiplex PCR reads with MiXCR, one entry per CDR3 protein. Found here are roughly 700,000 distinct CDR3 sequences, 25% to 35% of them singletons; the top ten hold under 55%. With V trimmed by 8 bases and J by 10 bases, 13 bases remained unmatched. This CDR3 contains 13 residues. This specimen was peripheral blood mononuclear cells (PBMCs), taken when the disease was refractory, from a patient treated with antithyroid drugs. V usage is TRBV12-3 or TRBV12-4 and J usage is TRBJ1-2; 7 positions match TRBD1. The sequence was obtained from a female donor with Graves disease. CDR3 amino acids: CASSSGARGIYTF. For the CDR3, the DNA is TGTGCCAGCTCCTCCGGGGCCAGGGGGATCTACACCTTC.